This T cell receptor (beta chain) is from a study of tumor and adjacent non-tumor tissue in lung cancer. About the research overall: Patients comprised 12 adenocarcinoma, 2 squamous cell carcinoma and 1 small cell lung cancer. Study observations and caveats: Compared with tumor, normal lung showed significantly lower TCR diversity. In normal lung, the top 100 clones were significantly more dominant than in tumor.

The library came from three nested PCR rounds adapted from ARM-PCR protocols. From the multiplex PCR reads, TCRdb called clonotypes with MiXCR, one entry per CDR3 protein. The data contain approximately 70,000 distinct CDR3 sequences, around four fifths of them singletons. This sample's RNA came from whole unsorted tissue. This CDR3 is 18 amino acids long. Germline CDR1 DFQATT, CDR2 SNEGSKA (reference sequence). On this clonotype: Its antigen is undetermined. Mismatch with germline at one junction end may stem from a read error.

The specimen was lung tumor tissue. The chain carries TRBV20-1 and TRBJ2-5, with 14 bases that match TRBD2. The clonotype comes from a man between 60 and 70 years old with non-small cell lung cancer. The CDR3 nucleotides read TGCAGAGCTCCGGGACTAGCGGGAGTATGGGTGGAGCAAGAAACCCAGTACTTC. Amino acid sequence: CRAPGLAGVWVEQETQYF.